This is a list of T cell receptor beta chains from one sample in a study of human T cells and chemical hapten exposure. TCRdb re-analysed the RACE reads in MiXCR, keeping a single row per CDR3 protein. The sample yields 95,000 to 150,000 distinct CDR3 sequences, roughly 14% seen once. The sequencing used whole blood, collected in connection with sensitization to the hapten diphenylcyclopropenone (DPC). The receptors stem from a woman between 18 and 29 years old with alopecia areata. Some clones in this sample may be carry-over from other donors' samples. Both conserved end residues are part of each CDR3. D genes are given only for firm matches. Rows give clone size only sometimes, using once, few, many, or a class for an expanded clone.

d_call	v_call	clone_size	j_call	cdr3_nt	cdr3_aa
TRBD1	TRBV5-5	few	TRBJ2-4	TGTGCCAGCAGCTTTTATGGGACAGGGGGCGCTGAACCATTGTTAGCCAAAAACATTCAGTACTTC	CASSFYGTGGAEPLLAKNIQYF
-	TRBV20-1	-	TRBJ2-2	TGCAGTGCTAGTCCTGGGAACACCGGGGAGCTGTTTTTT	CSASPGNTGELFF
-	TRBV18	many	TRBJ2-3	TGTGCCAGCTCACCGAAGTCCACAGATACGCAGTATTTT	CASSPKSTDTQYF
TRBD2	TRBV7-9	-	TRBJ2-3	TGTGCCAGCAGCTTAGGTTCCGGACTAGCGGATACGCAGTATTTT	CASSLGSGLADTQYF
-	TRBV11-2	many	TRBJ2-7	TGTGCCAGCAGCTCCTTCCCCTACGAGCAGTACTTC	CASSSFPYEQYF
-	TRBV9	few	TRBJ2-7	TGTGCCAGCAGCGTAGAAGCCAGGTCCGCCGAGCAGTACTTC	CASSVEARSAEQYF
-	TRBV7-9	-	TRBJ2-1	TGTGCCAGCAGCTTACAGGGGCGGGGGCACAATGAGCAGTTCTTC	CASSLQGRGHNEQFF
TRBD1	TRBV4-3	-	TRBJ1-6	TGCGCCAGCAGCCAAGATCCTGGACAGGGATTTAGAAATTCACCCCTCCACTTT	CASSQDPGQGFRNSPLHF
-	TRBV11-2	few	TRBJ1-5	TGTGCCAGCAGCCGCGGCGGGGGCATGGGCAATCAGCCCCAGCATTTT	CASSRGGGMGNQPQHF
-	TRBV18	many	TRBJ2-7	TGTGCCAGCTCACCTACCGTAGGGGTTGTATACGAGCAGTACTTC	CASSPTVGVVYEQYF
-	TRBV6-5	-	TRBJ2-5	TGTGCCAGCAGTTTCTCCAGGGTATCAGAGACCCAGTACTTC	CASSFSRVSETQYF
-	TRBV20-1	-	TRBJ1-4	TGCAGTGTGATAGGCATGGGATATGAAAAACTGTTTTTT	CSVIGMGYEKLFF
-	TRBV3-1	-	TRBJ2-2	TGTGCCAGCAGCCAAGATAACCGGGGGCTGGTCGGGGAGCTGTTTTTT	CASSQDNRGLVGELFF
TRBD1	TRBV19	few	TRBJ1-2	TGTGCCAGTAGGACCGGGACAGGCCTCGACACCTTC	CASRTGTGLDTF
-	TRBV20-1	-	TRBJ1-1	TGCAGTGCTAGAGCGGCGCGACTCGGGGCTTTCTTT	CSARAARLGAFF
-	TRBV20-1	few	TRBJ2-5	TGCAGTGCGCAAGCGGAGAGCCAAGAGACCCAGTACTTC	CSAQAESQETQYF
TRBD2	TRBV7-2	once	TRBJ2-5	TGTGCCAGCAGCTTCAGACTAGCGGGGGAGGGGACCCAGCACTTC	CASSFRLAGEGTQHF
-	TRBV12-3/TRBV12-4	many	TRBJ2-7	TGTGCCAGCAGTTTTGGCCTCAGCTCCTACGAGCAGTACTTC	CASSFGLSSYEQYF
-	TRBV9	-	TRBJ2-3	TGTGCCAGCAGCGCGGCTGGGCGCACAGATACGCAGTATTTT	CASSAAGRTDTQYF
-	TRBV3-1	-	TRBJ2-6	TGTGCCAGCAGCCAAGGTACCAACTCTGGGGCCAACGTCCTGACTTTC	CASSQGTNSGANVLTF
-	TRBV18	many	TRBJ2-3	TGTGCCAGCTCACCAGGGGCAGGCACAGATACGCAGTATTTT	CASSPGAGTDTQYF
-	TRBV6-5	few	TRBJ2-1	TGTGCCAGCAGTTACGCTCCAGCGTGGGGCCAAGCCTACAATGAGCAGTTCTTC	CASSYAPAWGQAYNEQFF
-	TRBV7-9	-	TRBJ2-3	TGTGCCAGCAGCTTTGGCGATTCTAGGAGTTCACGAGATACGCAGTATTTT	CASSFGDSRSSRDTQYF
-	TRBV12-3/TRBV12-4	few	TRBJ1-1	TGTGCCAGCGCAAGGCGGGGGAACACTGAAGCTTTCTTT	CASARRGNTEAFF
-	TRBV24-1	-	TRBJ2-3	TGTGCCACCAGTGATTCCGCCCAGCTCACAGATACGCAGTATTTT	CATSDSAQLTDTQYF
-	TRBV5-1	few	TRBJ1-4	TGCGCCAGCAGCGTGGCGCCGGGACTGTCCAATGAAAAACTGTTTTTT	CASSVAPGLSNEKLFF
-	TRBV7-2	many	TRBJ1-2	TGTGCCAGCAGCCCACGACACGGGGCGGACTATGGCTACACCTTC	CASSPRHGADYGYTF
TRBD1	TRBV6-2/TRBV6-3	few	TRBJ1-1	TGTGCCAGCAGTCAAGACAGGGGGCCACGTACTGAAGCTTTCTTT	CASSQDRGPRTEAFF
-	TRBV6-6	few	TRBJ1-4	TGTGCCAGCAGTTACTCGGATGCAACTAATGAAAAACTGTTTTTT	CASSYSDATNEKLFF
-	TRBV30	-	TRBJ2-3	TGTGCCTGGAGTGGAGGGGGACGCACAGATACGCAGTATTTT	CAWSGGGRTDTQYF
-	TRBV29-1	-	TRBJ2-7	TGCAGCGCCATCCAGGGATCCCTCGAGCAGTACTTC	CSAIQGSLEQYF